The rows below give T cell receptor beta chains drawn from one sample of a study of CD8+ T cells in alopecia areata. Clones were sequenced by immunoSEQ multiplex PCR, and TCRdb holds only the in-frame ones, with some missing. The data hold around 140,000 clones, with 51% observed a single time. The input for sequencing was CD4+ T cells sorted from blood, taken at week 0. These receptors originate from a human donor with alopecia areata. Each CDR3 is given with its conserved first and last residue.

j_gene: TRBJ2-5; v_gene: TRBV5-4; CDR3aa: CASSLKREFQETQYF
j_gene: TRBJ2-1; v_gene: TRBV5-1; CDR3aa: CASSQGFNEQFF
j_gene: TRBJ2-3; v_gene: TRBV7-8; CDR3aa: CASSFTSGTSRDTQYF
j_gene: TRBJ1-1; v_gene: TRBV18; CDR3aa: CASSPQTGNTEAFF
j_gene: TRBJ1-2; v_gene: TRBV7-2; CDR3aa: CASSLGTGGYTF
j_gene: TRBJ2-7; v_gene: TRBV30; CDR3aa: CAYDRGDNEQYF
j_gene: TRBJ2-1; v_gene: TRBV7-9; CDR3aa: CASSLRNEQFF
j_gene: TRBJ2-2; v_gene: TRBV5-4; CDR3aa: CASTKSGIKAGELFF
j_gene: TRBJ2-5; v_gene: TRBV5-1; CDR3aa: CASSLEEETQYF
j_gene: TRBJ1-5; v_gene: TRBV6-5; CDR3aa: CASSRLRGDQPQHF
j_gene: TRBJ2-1; v_gene: TRBV7-8; CDR3aa: CASSKAGVSYNEQFF
j_gene: TRBJ2-3; v_gene: TRBV29-1; CDR3aa: CSVPGQGGTDTQYF
j_gene: TRBJ1-1; v_gene: TRBV19; CDR3aa: CASSTFDRGNTEAFF
j_gene: TRBJ1-2; v_gene: TRBV2; CDR3aa: CASSATDTVYGYTF
j_gene: TRBJ2-7; v_gene: TRBV30; CDR3aa: CASKGGRAYEQYF
j_gene: TRBJ2-7; v_gene: TRBV7-9; CDR3aa: CASSRAGGAYEQYF
j_gene: TRBJ2-7; v_gene: TRBV9; CDR3aa: CASSTPDSGIEGEQYF
j_gene: TRBJ2-5; v_gene: TRBV5-1; CDR3aa: CASSPSSGPRAETQYF
j_gene: TRBJ2-3; v_gene: TRBV2; CDR3aa: CASRGDGTDTQYF
j_gene: TRBJ1-1; v_gene: TRBV29-1; CDR3aa: CSVVSIEMGTEAFF
j_gene: TRBJ1-4; v_gene: TRBV15; CDR3aa: CATSPGTGEEKLFF
j_gene: TRBJ2-2; v_gene: TRBV30; CDR3aa: CAWSVLSGSRRGGELFF
j_gene: TRBJ2-1; v_gene: TRBV15; CDR3aa: CATSSNRLSYNEQFF
j_gene: TRBJ2-5; v_gene: TRBV29-1; CDR3aa: CSVEGSYESQETQYF
j_gene: TRBJ2-7; v_gene: TRBV19; CDR3aa: CASSIGRSGGGIAYEQYF
j_gene: TRBJ2-1; v_gene: TRBV7-3; CDR3aa: CASSPDPQRGGEQFF
j_gene: TRBJ2-1; v_gene: TRBV7-3; CDR3aa: CASSLIPRGVAGGQVHEQFF
j_gene: TRBJ1-5; v_gene: TRBV30; CDR3aa: CAWSAGPTGGQPQHF
j_gene: TRBJ1-2; v_gene: TRBV29-1; CDR3aa: CSVGIGGAVYGYTF
j_gene: TRBJ2-1; v_gene: TRBV5-4; CDR3aa: CASSLRSDYNEQFF
j_gene: TRBJ2-5; v_gene: TRBV15; CDR3aa: CATSRPRSTQYF
j_gene: TRBJ2-7; v_gene: TRBV2; CDR3aa: CASSGTSGFKQYF
j_gene: TRBJ1-5; v_gene: TRBV5-6; CDR3aa: CASSQGQEVSNQPQHF
j_gene: TRBJ1-2; v_gene: TRBV29-1; CDR3aa: CSVNRDRGGGYTF
j_gene: TRBJ2-5; v_gene: TRBV6-5; CDR3aa: CASRLTSGSQETQYF
j_gene: TRBJ2-7; v_gene: TRBV30; CDR3aa: CACTTGTTYEQYF
j_gene: TRBJ2-2; v_gene: TRBV29-1; CDR3aa: CSTQTGNTGELFF
j_gene: TRBJ2-3; v_gene: TRBV11-1; CDR3aa: CASRGRVPDTQYF
j_gene: TRBJ2-6; v_gene: TRBV4-3; CDR3aa: CASSQTTARAGANVLTF
j_gene: TRBJ1-1; v_gene: TRBV2; CDR3aa: CASSMDRGQTEAFF
j_gene: TRBJ2-1; v_gene: TRBV5-1; CDR3aa: CASSLDQGDPYNEQFF
j_gene: TRBJ1-5; v_gene: TRBV7-8; CDR3aa: CASSLGLRNQPQHF
j_gene: TRBJ2-7; v_gene: TRBV20-1; CDR3aa: CSAREGIEQYF
j_gene: TRBJ2-3; v_gene: TRBV5-6; CDR3aa: CASSTAGTRLRDTQYF
j_gene: TRBJ1-2; v_gene: TRBV7-8; CDR3aa: CASSLAETNYGYTF
j_gene: TRBJ2-1; v_gene: TRBV4-1; CDR3aa: CASSQDASRSYNEQFF
j_gene: TRBJ2-3; v_gene: TRBV9; CDR3aa: CASSVGNSPELKQYF
j_gene: TRBJ1-2; v_gene: TRBV5-1; CDR3aa: CASRGDNYGYTF
j_gene: TRBJ2-7; v_gene: TRBV9; CDR3aa: CASSVVVTGEQYF
j_gene: TRBJ2-3; v_gene: TRBV5-6; CDR3aa: CASSLRGAVADTQYF
j_gene: TRBJ1-5; v_gene: TRBV7-2; CDR3aa: CASSLGRTDQPQHF
j_gene: TRBJ2-5; v_gene: TRBV6-5; CDR3aa: CASSSRGETQYF
j_gene: TRBJ1-2; v_gene: TRBV6-6; CDR3aa: CASSPTGGASYGYTF
j_gene: TRBJ2-5; v_gene: TRBV14; CDR3aa: CASSQIRGVVSSETQYF
j_gene: TRBJ2-5; v_gene: TRBV29-1; CDR3aa: CSGLSGQETQYF
j_gene: TRBJ1-1; v_gene: TRBV29-1; CDR3aa: CSVVRSNTEAFF
j_gene: TRBJ1-2; v_gene: TRBV6-5; CDR3aa: CASSYSSENYGYTF
j_gene: TRBJ2-7; v_gene: TRBV7-9; CDR3aa: CASSPQYRQGQAYEQYF
j_gene: TRBJ1-1; v_gene: TRBV27; CDR3aa: CASSIGQGQYTEAFF